This TCR beta chain comes out of a study of B cell selection in AIRE deficiency. Study-wide findings and caveats: Shared Treg sequences were biased toward short CDR3s with few non-templated nucleotide insertions.

Germline lookup yields CDR1 ENHRY and CDR2 SYGVKD. CDR3 length: 13 residues. Between the trimmed V and J ends, which lost 5 bases and 2 bases, there was a span of 10 bases. Methods used by the authors: Pooled conventional T cells gave 9.9x10^4 or so patient and around 1.4x10^5 donor TCRbeta sequences. This table comes from immunoSEQ multiplex PCR, and its TCRdb copy is limited to in-frame clones, with some not included. The D gene and trimming were derived from the DNA, and the V and J assignments and clone size from that table. The repertoire holds roughly 25,000 clones, roughly 96% seen once, with just over 0.2% in the top ten. Turning to this clone: What it recognizes is unknown.

Conventional CD4 T cells were sorted as CD4+CD127+ cells. The sample comprised conventional CD4+ T cells sorted from PBMCs. The source of this sequence is a human donor with AIRE deficiency. The V gene is TRBV10-3, the J gene TRBJ2-7; perhaps TRBD2 as D (5 bases). CDR3 loop: CAISLDSAYEQYF. CDR3 bases: TGTGCCATCAGTTTGGACTCAGCCTACGAGCAGTACTTC.